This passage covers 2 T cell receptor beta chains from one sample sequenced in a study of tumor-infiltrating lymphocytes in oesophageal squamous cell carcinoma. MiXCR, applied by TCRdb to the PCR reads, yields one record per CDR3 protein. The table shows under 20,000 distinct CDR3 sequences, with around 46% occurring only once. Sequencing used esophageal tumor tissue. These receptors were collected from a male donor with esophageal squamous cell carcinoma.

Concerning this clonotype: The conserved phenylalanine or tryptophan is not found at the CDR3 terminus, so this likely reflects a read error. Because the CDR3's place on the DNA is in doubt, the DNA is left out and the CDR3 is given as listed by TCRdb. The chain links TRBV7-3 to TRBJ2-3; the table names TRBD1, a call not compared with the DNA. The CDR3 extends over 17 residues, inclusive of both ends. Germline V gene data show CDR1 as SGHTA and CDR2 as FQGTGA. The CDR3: CASSLRETPYNEQFFGS.

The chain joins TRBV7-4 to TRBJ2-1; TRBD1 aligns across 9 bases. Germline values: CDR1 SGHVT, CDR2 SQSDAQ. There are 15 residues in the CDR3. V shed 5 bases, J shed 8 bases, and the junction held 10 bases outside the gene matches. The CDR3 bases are TGTGCCAGCAGCCATCCGGGACAGGGATTGCATGAGCAGTTCTTC. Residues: CASSHPGQGLHEQFF.